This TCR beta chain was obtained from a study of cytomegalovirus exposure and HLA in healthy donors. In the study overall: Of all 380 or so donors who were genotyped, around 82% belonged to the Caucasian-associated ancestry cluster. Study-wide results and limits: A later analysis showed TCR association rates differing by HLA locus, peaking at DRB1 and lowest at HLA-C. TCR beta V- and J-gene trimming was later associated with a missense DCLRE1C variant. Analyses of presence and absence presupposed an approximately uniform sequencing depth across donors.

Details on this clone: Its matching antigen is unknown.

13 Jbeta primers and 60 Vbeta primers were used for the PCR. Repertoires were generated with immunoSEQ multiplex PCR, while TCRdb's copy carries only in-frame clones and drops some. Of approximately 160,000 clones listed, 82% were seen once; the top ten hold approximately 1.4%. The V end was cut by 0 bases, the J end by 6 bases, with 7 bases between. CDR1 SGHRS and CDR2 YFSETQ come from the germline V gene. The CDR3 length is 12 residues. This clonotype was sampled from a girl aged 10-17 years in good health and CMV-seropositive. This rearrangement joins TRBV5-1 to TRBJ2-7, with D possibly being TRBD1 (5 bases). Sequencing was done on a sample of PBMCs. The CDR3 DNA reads TGCGCCAGCAGCTTGGAGGGGATCGAGCAGTACTTC. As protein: CASSLEGIEQYF.